This TCR beta chain stems from a study of blood T cell repertoires in COVID-19. Overall study context: The United States, Italy and Spain supplied acute and convalescent COVID-19 samples. PBMCs, B-cell-depleted T cells, or T cells provided the cDNA or gDNA that made up the material.

This CDR3 contains 13 residues. Trimming removed 7 bases from V and 1 base from J, with 10 bases in between. Per the germline V gene, CDR1 is LNHDA and CDR2 is SQIVND (reference sequence). Per the study methods: The assay estimated nucleated cells by amplifying reference gene primers. Assay used: immunoSEQ multiplex PCR; TCRdb lists only in-frame clones, some missing. D and trimming were read from the DNA, whereas the V and J calls and clone size are those reported in that table. Of nearly 110,000 clones listed, roughly 84% are singletons. This sequence joins TRBV19 and TRBJ2-5; no firm D call. This receptor was identified in a human donor in a cohort sampled during active COVID-19. What was sequenced was peripheral blood. The CDR3 is CASNPGLQETQYF. The CDR3 coding sequence is TGTGCCAGTAACCCGGGTCTCCAAGAGACCCAGTACTTC.